A selection of T cell receptor beta chains follows, all from one sample in a study of regulatory T cells in long-lasting Graves disease. Each CDR3 protein is one row after TCRdb ran MiXCR on the multiplex PCR reads. Of roughly 500,000 distinct CDR3 sequences in the sample, 12% are singletons; the top ten hold approximately 9.6%. This same sample was also part of a study on T cells in Graves' hyperthyroidism and ophthalmopathy.

The sample in question was peripheral blood mononuclear cells (PBMCs), obtained at new diagnosis, from a patient treated with antithyroid drugs. Receptor source: a woman aged 25 to 39 with Graves disease. The CDR3 runs from the conserved cysteine through the conserved F or W. Each record gives: CDR3 length, J gene, D gene, clone size, V gene, CDR3 protein, CDR3 DNA. The D gene is left open where the match is weak. The size field is filled for only some rows; it gives once, few, many or a size class.

16 TRBJ2-6 - few TRBV20-1 CSATGTGSSGANVLTF TGCAGTGCCACCGGGACGGGGAGCTCTGGGGCCAACGTCCTGACTTTC
19 TRBJ2-1 - few TRBV11-2 CASSSPQFRGDQIYNEQFF TGTGCCAGCAGCTCGCCTCAATTTAGGGGGGACCAAATCTACAATGAGCAGTTCTTC
18 TRBJ2-1 TRBD2 few TRBV7-9 CASSLATGTSGTYNEQFF TGTGCCAGCAGCTTAGCTACAGGGACTAGCGGGACTTACAATGAGCAGTTCTTC
16 TRBJ2-1 - few TRBV6-5 CASSCPERLSYNEQFF TGTGCCAGCAGTTGTCCAGAGCGGCTCTCCTACAATGAGCAGTTCTTC
16 TRBJ2-3 TRBD2 - TRBV20-1 CSAGTSGRSSTDTQYF TGCAGTGCTGGGACTAGCGGAAGATCTAGCACAGATACGCAGTATTTT
13 TRBJ1-6 - - TRBV4-1 CASSYEGNSPLHF TGCGCCAGCAGCTACGAGGGGAATTCACCCCTCCACTTT
14 TRBJ2-7 - few TRBV5-4 CASSPGQAAYEQYF TGTGCCAGCAGCCCGGGGCAGGCTGCCTACGAGCAGTACTTC
15 TRBJ2-7 - few TRBV7-3 CASSPFAGPPYEQYF TGTGCCAGCAGCCCTTTCGCGGGTCCCCCCTACGAGCAGTACTTC
14 TRBJ1-2 TRBD1 many TRBV6-5 CASSYPGQGGGYTF TGTGCCAGCAGTTACCCGGGACAGGGAGGAGGCTACACCTTC
15 TRBJ2-2 - - TRBV7-8 CASSLVRIEAGELFF TGTGCCAGCAGCTTAGTGAGAATTGAGGCCGGGGAGCTGTTTTTT
15 TRBJ2-1 - many TRBV6-1 CASTENRARYNEQFF TGTGCCAGCACCGAAAACAGGGCCCGGTACAATGAGCAGTTCTTC
13 TRBJ2-1 - many TRBV28 CASSGLVNNEQFF TGTGCCAGCAGTGGGCTAGTTAACAATGAGCAGTTCTTC
16 TRBJ2-1 - - TRBV9 CASSVAGVGGYNEQFF TGTGCCAGCAGCGTAGCTGGCGTCGGGGGTTACAATGAGCAGTTCTTC
14 TRBJ1-4 - few TRBV9 CASSGHSSNEKLFF TGTGCCAGCAGCGGGCACAGCTCTAATGAAAAACTGTTTTTT
13 TRBJ1-2 - - TRBV6-5 CASSYRGRDGYTF TGTGCCAGCAGTTACCGGGGTAGAGATGGCTACACCTTC
12 TRBJ1-1 TRBD1 many TRBV18 CASSPLTGDAFF TGTGCCAGCTCACCACTGACAGGGGACGCTTTCTTT
14 TRBJ2-5 - many TRBV2 CASSAMGGRETQYF TGTGCCAGCAGTGCCATGGGGGGCCGAGAGACCCAGTACTTC
16 TRBJ2-1 TRBD1 many TRBV6-4 CASSYSGQGGDNEQFF TGTGCCAGCAGTTACTCCGGACAGGGGGGGGACAATGAGCAGTTCTTC
11 TRBJ1-2 TRBD1 few TRBV20-1 CSASPGQGPTF TGCAGTGCTAGCCCCGGACAGGGGCCCACCTTC
15 TRBJ2-1 - few TRBV7-8 CASSATPGTHNEQFF TGTGCCAGCAGCGCTACACCCGGGACTCACAATGAGCAGTTCTTC
14 TRBJ1-6 - few TRBV25-1 CASRHTEGRSPLHF TGTGCCAGCAGGCACACGGAAGGACGGTCACCCCTCCACTTT
14 TRBJ1-2 - many TRBV18 CASSPSGANYGYTF TGTGCCAGCTCACCATCGGGGGCTAACTATGGCTACACCTTC
16 TRBJ2-2 - - TRBV5-1 CASSLLGPTNTGELFF TGCGCCAGCAGCTTGTTGGGGCCGACGAACACCGGGGAGCTGTTTTTT
14 TRBJ2-7 - many TRBV6-1 CASLRGRNSYEQYF TGTGCCAGCCTCCGAGGGAGGAACTCCTACGAGCAGTACTTC
18 TRBJ2-3 - once TRBV18 CASSPTPTSGVSTDTQYF TGTGCCAGCTCACCAACGCCCACCTCAGGGGTCAGCACAGATACGCAGTATTTT
16 TRBJ2-5 - many TRBV27 CASIPSAPGGTETQYF TGTGCCAGCATCCCTAGTGCCCCCGGAGGAACAGAGACCCAGTACTTC
18 TRBJ2-4 TRBD2 - TRBV20-1 CSAGGRSGEDLAKNIQYF TGCAGTGCGGGGGGGAGGAGTGGGGAGGACTTAGCCAAAAACATTCAGTACTTC
14 TRBJ1-1 - many TRBV29-1 CSVEVPGQYTEAFF TGCAGCGTTGAAGTTCCGGGGCAGTACACTGAAGCTTTCTTT
15 TRBJ2-1 - many TRBV2 CASSDSGLSNNEQFF TGTGCCAGCAGTGATTCGGGACTTTCGAACAATGAGCAGTTCTTC
15 TRBJ1-2 TRBD1 many TRBV28 CASSFGDRDAHGYTF TGTGCCAGCAGTTTTGGGGACAGGGACGCTCATGGCTACACCTTC
16 TRBJ2-3 TRBD2 many TRBV7-2 CASSSFGRTSTDTQYF TGTGCCAGCAGCTCTTTCGGGAGGACTAGCACAGATACGCAGTATTTT
16 TRBJ2-7 - many TRBV11-2 CASSYPGRRDAYEQYF TGTGCCAGCAGCTATCCCGGAAGGCGAGATGCCTACGAGCAGTACTTC
15 TRBJ1-5 TRBD1 - TRBV4-1 CASSRGTGDYQPQHF TGCGCCAGCAGCCGTGGGACAGGGGATTACCAGCCCCAGCATTTT
13 TRBJ1-2 - many TRBV28 CASSLRGGWGYTF TGTGCCAGCAGTTTGCGCGGAGGATGGGGCTACACCTTC